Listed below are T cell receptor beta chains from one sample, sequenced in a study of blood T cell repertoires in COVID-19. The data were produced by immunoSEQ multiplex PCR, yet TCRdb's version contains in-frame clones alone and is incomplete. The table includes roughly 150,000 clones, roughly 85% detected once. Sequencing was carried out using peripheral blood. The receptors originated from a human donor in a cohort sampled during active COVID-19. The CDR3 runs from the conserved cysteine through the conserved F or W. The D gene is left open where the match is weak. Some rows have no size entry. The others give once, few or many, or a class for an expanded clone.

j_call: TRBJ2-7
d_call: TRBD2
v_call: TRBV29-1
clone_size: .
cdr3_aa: CSVSTLAGGSYEQYF
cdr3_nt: TGCAGCGTAAGCACGCTAGCGGGGGGTTCCTACGAGCAGTACTTC

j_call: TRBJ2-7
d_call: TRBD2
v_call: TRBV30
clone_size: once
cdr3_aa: CAWRGGAYEQYF
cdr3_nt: TGTGCCTGGAGGGGGGGGGCCTACGAGCAGTACTTC

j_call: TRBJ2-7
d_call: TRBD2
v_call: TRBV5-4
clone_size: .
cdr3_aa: CASRTSGGQREQYF
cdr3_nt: TGTGCCAGCAGAACTAGCGGGGGGCAGCGGGAGCAGTACTTC

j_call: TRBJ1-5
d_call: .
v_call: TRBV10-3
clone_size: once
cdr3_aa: CAISEGQDNQPQHF
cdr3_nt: TGTGCCATCAGTGAGGGGCAGGACAATCAGCCCCAGCATTTT

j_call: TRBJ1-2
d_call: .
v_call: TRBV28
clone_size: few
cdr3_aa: CASSLLRGAFGYGYTF
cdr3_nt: TGTGCCAGCAGTTTATTGCGGGGGGCGTTTGGCTATGGCTACACCTTC

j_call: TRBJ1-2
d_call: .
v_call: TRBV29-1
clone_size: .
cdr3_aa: CSVEVAEDNYGYTF
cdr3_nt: TGCAGCGTTGAAGTAGCCGAAGATAACTATGGCTACACCTTC

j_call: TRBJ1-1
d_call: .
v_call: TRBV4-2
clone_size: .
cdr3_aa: CASSQVGGAAFF
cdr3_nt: TGTGCCAGCAGCCAAGTAGGGGGGGCTGCTTTCTTT

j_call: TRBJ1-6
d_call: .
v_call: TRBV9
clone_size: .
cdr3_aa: CASSRTRALAASPLHF
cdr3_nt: TGTGCCAGCAGCCGAACCCGGGCCCTAGCCGCCTCACCCCTCCACTTT

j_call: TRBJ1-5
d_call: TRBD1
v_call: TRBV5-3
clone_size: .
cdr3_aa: CARRPDRVDNQPQHF
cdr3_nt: TGTGCCAGAAGACCAGACAGGGTGGACAATCAGCCCCAGCATTTT

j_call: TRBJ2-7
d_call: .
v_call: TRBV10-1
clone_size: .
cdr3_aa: CASSESRDTHPYEQYF
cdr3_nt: TGCGCCAGCAGTGAGTCGAGGGACACGCATCCCTACGAGCAGTACTTC

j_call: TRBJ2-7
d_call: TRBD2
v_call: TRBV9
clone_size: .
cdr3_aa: CASSPRSPSGTYEQYF
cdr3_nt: TGTGCCAGCAGCCCTCGTAGTCCCAGCGGGACCTACGAGCAGTACTTC

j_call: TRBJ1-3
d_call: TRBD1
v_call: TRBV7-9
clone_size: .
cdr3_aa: CASSFLRQGANGNTIYF
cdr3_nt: TGTGCCAGCAGCTTTCTTAGACAGGGGGCGAACGGAAACACCATATATTTT

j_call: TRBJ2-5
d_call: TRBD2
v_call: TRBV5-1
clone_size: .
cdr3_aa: CASSLAGTSLETQYF
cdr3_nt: TGCGCCAGCAGCTTGGCGGGGACTAGCCTAGAGACCCAGTACTTC

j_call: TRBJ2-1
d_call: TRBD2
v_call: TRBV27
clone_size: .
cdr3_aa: CASSDTFGLAGVGEQFF
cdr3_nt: TGTGCCAGCAGTGACACATTCGGACTAGCGGGAGTGGGTGAGCAGTTCTTC